These 30 T cell receptor beta chains originate from one sample sequenced in a study of shared clonotypes between healthy human individuals. Naivety among CD8 cells was defined by CD45RO negativity and positive CCR7 selection, thereby excluding terminally differentiated effector memory CD45RA+ cells. Assay: immunoSEQ multiplex PCR; the TCRdb copy retains only in-frame clones and omits some. The repertoire has 700,000 to 950,000 clones, about 96% of them found once; the top ten carry less than 0.3%. Sequencing was carried out using naive CD8+ T cells sorted from blood. The receptor set was obtained from a man aged 30 to 45 in good health.

The rearrangement links TRBV7-6 to TRBJ1-1, with 8 bases fitting TRBD1. The CDR3 runs 13 residues. Germline values: CDR1 SGHVS, CDR2 FNYEAQ. V was clipped by 5 bases and J by 4 bases; unmatched bases: 3. The CDR3: CASSQGQGTEAFF. CDR3 nucleotide sequence: TGTGCCAGCAGCCAAGGACAGGGCACTGAAGCTTTCTTT.

The chain combines TRBV19 with TRBJ2-3; 8 positions match TRBD1. Losses at the gene ends were 5 bases for V and 2 bases for J; bases not matched to a gene: 3. The CDR3 runs to 14 residues. Looked up from germline, CDR1 is LNHDA and CDR2 is SQIVND (reference sequence). CDR3 sequence (DNA): TGTGCCAGTAGTCGGACAGGGAACACAGATACGCAGTATTTT. This codes for CASSRTGNTDTQYF.

This sequence joins TRBV4-1 and TRBJ1-2; D call uncertain. Germline-derived CDR1 and CDR2 are MGHRA and YSYEKL. V was cut by 3 bases and J by 4 bases, with 15 bases left in between. The CDR3 has 15 residues. CDR3 sequence (DNA): TGCGCCAGCAGCCACACCTGGGAGGTCGGCTATGGCTACACCTTC. Protein product: CASSHTWEVGYGYTF.

This clone was detected a few times. This chain links TRBV6-6 with TRBJ1-1; 7 nucleotides agree with TRBD1. Germline trimming cut 6 bases from V and 7 bases from J; bases unmatched to any gene: 5. The CDR3 length is 12 residues. The germline V gene has CDR1 MNHNY and CDR2 SVGAGI (reference sequence). CDR3 sequence: CASRQGTFEAFF. Here the CDR3 DNA reads TGTGCCAGCAGACAGGGGACGTTTGAAGCTTTCTTT.

As regards this clone: The identical CDR3 is also encoded by other nucleotide sequences in the sample. This chain's CDR3 is CASGGTEAFF. The CDR3 bases are TGTGCCAGTGGGGGAACTGAAGCTTTCTTT. V and J are TRBV9 and TRBJ1-1, with D possibly being TRBD1 (5 bases). The V gene's germline CDR1 is SGDLS and CDR2 YYNGEE. V dropped 8 bases and J dropped 5 bases, with 7 bases sitting between them. The CDR3 is 10 amino acids. Using reference TRBV9 and TRBJ1-1 for the parts outside the CDR3, the full variable domain is DSGVTQTPKHLITATGQRVTLRCSPRSGDLSVYWYQQSLDQGLQFLIQYYNGEERAKGNILERFSAQQFPDLHSELNLSSLELGDSALYFCASGGTEAFFGQGTRLTVV.

The chain is built from TRBV27 and TRBJ2-7; 8 bases match TRBD2. Unmatched junction bases numbered 8, after V lost 7 bases and J lost 0 bases. CDR3 length equals 15 residues. CDR1 is MNHEY, CDR2 SMNVEV, per germline (reference sequence). The CDR3 reads CASNPAGGNSYEQYF. The DNA of the CDR3 is TGTGCCAGCAATCCGGCGGGGGGAAACTCCTACGAGCAGTACTTC.

The rearrangement uses TRBV23-1 and TRBJ2-5; D gene uncertain. TRBV23-1 is annotated as an ORF whose role is uncertain. The CDR3 spans 13 residues. V lost 1 base to trimming and J lost 5 bases, with 8 bases between them. DNA for the CDR3: TGCGCCAGCAGTCAATTTAACGGCGAGACCCAGTACTTC. This translates into CASSQFNGETQYF.

This clone has only one observation. The rearrangement links TRBV2 to TRBJ2-7, with D possibly being TRBD1 (7 bases). The V gene's germline CDR1 is SNHLY and CDR2 FYNNEI. This CDR3 has 14 amino acids. V lost 5 bases to trimming and J lost 5 bases, with 16 bases between them. The CDR3: CASSTGEEVHEQYF. CDR3 nucleotide sequence: TGTGCCAGCAGTACAGGGGAGGAGGTCCACGAGCAGTACTTC.

The V and J genes are TRBV7-9 and TRBJ2-2; perhaps D is TRBD1 or TRBD2 (5 bases each). The ends were cut back, 4 bases at V and 7 bases at J, with 13 bases in the middle. Germline CDR1 is SEHNR and CDR2 is FQNEAQ (reference sequence). The CDR3 is 14 amino acids. Written as DNA, the CDR3 is TGTGCCAGCAGCTCCCATGTTGGGGGCGGGGAGCTGTTTTTT. The encoded protein is CASSSHVGGGELFF.

CDR3 coding DNA: TGTGCCAGCATCCCGACTAGCGGGAGCAACTGGGAGACCCAGTACTTC. This gives the protein CASIPTSGSNWETQYF. The V call is TRBV2, the J call TRBJ2-5, with 12 bases matching TRBD2. V shed 7 bases, J shed 5 bases, and the junction held 11 bases outside the gene matches. Germline V lookup: CDR1 SNHLY, CDR2 FYNNEI. This CDR3 has 16 residues.

This clone has just one count. The rearrangement joins TRBV19 to TRBJ2-7, with D possibly TRBD1 on 5 matching bases. Germline V gene data show CDR1 as LNHDA and CDR2 as SQIVND (reference sequence). V was cut by 8 bases and J by 6 bases, with 14 bases left in between. This CDR3 contains 12 residues. CDR3 region: CASARGAGEQYF. In DNA form, the CDR3 reads TGTGCCAGTGCCCGTGGGGCTGGCGAGCAGTACTTC.

V usage is TRBV29-1 and J usage is TRBJ2-7; D is perhaps TRBD1 (5 bases). Deletions cut 2 bases from V and 2 bases from J, with 25 bases between. Per the germline V gene, CDR1 is SQVTM and CDR2 is ANQGSEA. This CDR3 is 18 amino acids long. CDR3 residues: CSVERPSGMNTIAYEQYF. The CDR3 region has the DNA TGCAGCGTTGAACGTCCATCAGGGATGAACACAATAGCCTACGAGCAGTACTTC.

This chain links TRBV7-8 with TRBJ2-1; TRBD2 matches at 7 bases. Trimming cost V 5 bases and J 9 bases; bases outside gene matches: 10. The CDR3 runs 14 residues. CDR1 and CDR2 from the germline V gene are SGHVS and FQNEAQ. CDR3 sequence (DNA): TGTGCCAGCAGCCCACGGGGACTATCGAGTGAGCAGTTCTTC. Its protein product is CASSPRGLSSEQFF.

The V gene is TRBV30, the J gene TRBJ2-1; 11 positions agree with TRBD2. With 3 bases clipped from V and 4 bases from J, the junction kept 8 bases outside the gene matches. Germline loops: CDR1 GTSNPN, CDR2 SVGIG (reference sequence). The length of the CDR3 is 16 residues. CDR3 region: CAWRVTSGNAYNEQFF. Written as DNA, the CDR3 is TGTGCCTGGAGGGTGACTAGCGGGAATGCTTACAATGAGCAGTTCTTC.

V is TRBV27 and J is TRBJ1-1; 8 positions agree with TRBD1. The CDR3 is 14 amino acids. The V segment lost 5 bases and the J segment 3 bases; nucleotides outside the gene matches: 5. Looked up from germline, CDR1 is MNHEY and CDR2 is SMNVEV (reference sequence). The CDR3 here is CASSGQGWDTEAFF. In DNA, the CDR3 is TGTGCCAGCAGTGGACAGGGATGGGACACTGAAGCTTTCTTT.

The chain carries TRBV2 and TRBJ2-1; D ambiguous. The V end lost 8 bases, the J end lost 0 bases, and 8 bases lay between the germline ends. Per the germline V gene, CDR1 is SNHLY and CDR2 is FYNNEI. The CDR3 is 13 residues long. Written as DNA, the CDR3 is TGTGCCAGCTGTAGGGCCTCCTACAATGAGCAGTTCTTC. It specifies CASCRASYNEQFF.

In this sample, this clone turned up once. This chain joins TRBV7-6 and TRBJ2-7, with D perhaps being TRBD1 or TRBD2 (5 bases each). Trimming took off 4 bases at V and 4 bases at J, with 14 bases between the two ends. Germline V gene lookup returns CDR1 SGHVS and CDR2 FNYEAQ. The length of the CDR3 is 14 residues. This CDR3 is CASSSGTSRYEQYF. The CDR3 coding sequence is TGTGCCAGCAGCTCCGGGACCTCTCGGTACGAGCAGTACTTC.

J is TRBJ2-1 and V is TRBV7-9; unclear D gene. The CDR3 covers 12 residues. Trimming took 4 bases from V and 10 from J, leaving 11 bases between them. Germline V CDR1 and CDR2: SEHNR, FQNEAQ (reference sequence). CDR3 region: CASSYSIGEQFF. In DNA, the CDR3 is TGTGCCAGCAGCTACTCCATTGGCGAGCAGTTCTTC.

The chain links TRBV18 to TRBJ2-7; weak D call: TRBD2 (5 bases). The V end was cut by 1 base, the J end by 3 bases, with 10 bases between. Germline V lookup: CDR1 KGHSH, CDR2 LQKENI. The CDR3 covers 14 residues. CDR3 in DNA: TGTGCCAGCTCACCACGGACTGGGAGCTACGAGCAGTACTTC. Its translation: CASSPRTGSYEQYF.

CDR3 sequence reads: CASRRSGSFLVEQFF. Written as DNA, the CDR3 is TGTGCCAGTAGGCGAAGCGGGAGTTTTCTGGTTGAGCAGTTCTTC. This chain joins TRBV27 and TRBJ2-1; 8 bases align to TRBD2. Germline V gives CDR1 MNHEY, CDR2 SMNVEV (reference sequence). The CDR3 length is 15 residues. With V trimmed by 9 bases and J by 9 bases, 16 bases remained unmatched.

This chain links TRBV7-9 with TRBJ2-7, with D hard to call. The germline V gene has CDR1 SEHNR and CDR2 FQNEAQ (reference sequence). This CDR3 contains 12 residues. Trimming left V 5 bases short and J 5 bases short, with 10 bases between. The CDR3 bases are TGTGCCAGCAGCCTTAGCATAGACGAGCAGTACTTC. Amino acid sequence: CASSLSIDEQYF.

This clone showed up just a few times. The chain combines TRBV7-6 with TRBJ2-2, with D perhaps assigned TRBD1 or TRBD2 (5 bases each). The CDR3 totals 15 residues. Germline CDR1 is SGHVS and CDR2 is FNYEAQ. Trimming cost V 11 bases and J 4 bases, with 20 bases left between them. The CDR3 region has the DNA TGTGCCGTAGGGGCCCTGGGAGTGGTCACCGGGGAGCTGTTTTTT. It specifies CAVGALGVVTGELFF.

The CDR3 loop is CASSLVGGRGDEQFF. CDR3 bases: TGCGCCAGCAGCTTGGTGGGCGGGAGAGGGGATGAGCAGTTCTTC. The chain is built from TRBV5-1 and TRBJ2-1; 7 nucleotides line up with TRBD2. CDR3 length: 15 amino acids. V lost 0 bases and J lost 8; bases outside the gene matches: 8. Germline V gene lookup returns CDR1 SGHRS and CDR2 YFSETQ.

The rearrangement links TRBV7-9 to TRBJ2-1, with D tentatively TRBD2 (6 bases). CDR1 is SEHNR and CDR2 is FQNEAQ in the germline V gene (reference sequence). V was cut by 6 bases and J by 8 bases, with 17 bases left in between. This CDR3 spans 14 amino acids. CDR3 in amino acids: CASRAGLLVDEQFF. The CDR3, as DNA: TGTGCCAGCAGGGCGGGACTCCTGGTCGATGAGCAGTTCTTC.

J is TRBJ2-1 and V is TRBV29-1, with 14 bases matching TRBD2. From germline, CDR1 is SQVTM and CDR2 ANQGSEA. The CDR3 covers 16 residues. The J segment lost 2 bases and the V segment lost 6 bases, leaving 6 bases of the junction unmatched. The CDR3 coding sequence is TGCAGCGTGGAGGGACTAGCGGGAGTCCCCTACAATGAGCAGTTCTTC. As protein: CSVEGLAGVPYNEQFF.

The rearrangement links TRBV7-2 to TRBJ2-7; tentatively, D is TRBD1 or TRBD2 (6 bases each). The CDR3 covers 14 residues. Germline CDR1 is SGHTA and CDR2 is FQGNSA. With 5 bases removed from V and 3 bases from J, the gap between germline ends came to 14 bases. The CDR3 bases are TGTGCCAGCAGCAGTTTCGGGGGCGGCTACGAGCAGTACTTC. It encodes CASSSFGGGYEQYF.

V and J are TRBV6-6 and TRBJ2-1; D tentatively reads TRBD1 or TRBD2 (7 bases each). The CDR3 has 12 residues. CDR1 and CDR2 from the germline V gene are MNHNY and SVGAGI (reference sequence). Trimming pared 5 bases from V and 11 bases from J, leaving 13 bases between. CDR3 amino acids: CASSPGGQQQFF. CDR3 sequence (DNA): TGTGCCAGCAGTCCGGGGGGACAGCAGCAGTTCTTC.

The chain uses TRBV7-9 and TRBJ1-4, with no clear D. Germline-derived CDR1 and CDR2 are SEHNR and FQNEAQ (reference sequence). This CDR3 is 14 amino acids long. V dropped 3 bases and J dropped 5 bases, with 10 bases sitting between them. The CDR3 loop reads CASSFFGVNEKLFF. CDR3 bases: TGTGCCAGCAGCTTTTTCGGGGTAAATGAAAAACTGTTTTTT.

Notes on this clone: Other DNA sequences from this sample encode an identical CDR3 as well. The CDR3 protein is CASSLGSYNEQFF. CDR3 bases: TGTGCCAGCAGCTTAGGGTCCTACAATGAGCAGTTCTTC. The chain has TRBV7-8 and TRBJ2-1; no clear D gene. This CDR3 comprises 13 residues. The V end lost 1 base, the J end lost 1 base, and 2 bases lay between the germline ends. CDR1 is SGHVS, CDR2 FQNEAQ, per germline.

The CDR3 reads CASSTKLAGEAIYNEQFF. The CDR3 DNA follows: TGTGCCAGCAGTACGAAACTAGCGGGAGAAGCTATTTACAATGAGCAGTTCTTC. This sequence joins TRBV27 and TRBJ2-1; 11 bases agree with TRBD2. V shed 5 bases, J shed 4 bases, and the junction held 13 bases outside the gene matches. CDR1 is MNHEY and CDR2 is SMNVEV in the germline V gene (reference sequence). The CDR3 sequence is 18 residues long.